A selection of T cell receptor beta chains follows, all from one sample in a study of Ad26.COV2.S vaccination and SARS-CoV-2 variants. Using immunoSEQ multiplex PCR, the repertoire was profiled, and TCRdb retains in-frame clones only, with some absent. In the table there are around 450,000 clones, approximately 89% of which are singletons. Sequences were derived from peripheral blood, sampled in a trial of Ad26.COV2.S vaccine versus placebo. The receptors were gathered from a person between 18 and 65 years old who received the Ad26.COV2.S COVID-19 vaccine or a placebo. The CDR3 runs from the conserved cysteine through the conserved F or W. The D gene is left open where the match is weak.

V gene	D gene	J gene	CDR3 DNA	CDR3 protein
TRBV5-4	.	TRBJ2-1	TGTGCCAGCAGCTTACTAGGCAATGAGCAGTTCTTC	CASSLLGNEQFF
TRBV3-1/TRBV3-2	.	TRBJ2-3	TGTGCCAGCAGCCGAGACTCTTACCCAAGCACAGATACGCAGTATTTT	CASSRDSYPSTDTQYF
TRBV6-5	.	TRBJ1-2	TGTGCCAGCAGTTACGCAGGGGAGGGTGGCTACACCTTC	CASSYAGEGGYTF
TRBV9	TRBD1	TRBJ1-1	TGTGCCAGCAGCGCCAGGACAGGGAACACTGAAGCTTTCTTT	CASSARTGNTEAFF
TRBV4-1	.	TRBJ1-2	TGCGCCAGCAGCCAAGTCGTCGGGGCGGGGGGCTACACCTTC	CASSQVVGAGGYTF
TRBV30	.	TRBJ2-6	TGTGCCTGTACCTTTCCGGGACGTCTTTCTGGGGCCAACGTCCTGACTTTC	CACTFPGRLSGANVLTF
TRBV4-1	.	TRBJ2-7	TGCGCCAGCAGCCAATTGCCGGGACCGATTTTTTCCTACGAGCAGTACTTC	CASSQLPGPIFSYEQYF
TRBV5-1	TRBD2	TRBJ2-1	TGCGCCAGCAGCCGTACTAGCGGGAGTTACAATGAGCAGTTCTTC	CASSRTSGSYNEQFF
TRBV30	.	TRBJ2-1	TGTGCCTGGAGTTACCGGGGGGCGGGTGAGCAGTTCTTC	CAWSYRGAGEQFF
TRBV19	.	TRBJ1-5	TGTGCCAGTACCTCGCCCCGCGGCGGGGGTGTAAATCAGCCCCAGCATTTT	CASTSPRGGGVNQPQHF
TRBV11-2	TRBD2	TRBJ2-1	TGTGCCAGCAGCTTACCACTCGGTCTAGCGGGAGTCTTAAATGAGCAGTTCTTC	CASSLPLGLAGVLNEQFF